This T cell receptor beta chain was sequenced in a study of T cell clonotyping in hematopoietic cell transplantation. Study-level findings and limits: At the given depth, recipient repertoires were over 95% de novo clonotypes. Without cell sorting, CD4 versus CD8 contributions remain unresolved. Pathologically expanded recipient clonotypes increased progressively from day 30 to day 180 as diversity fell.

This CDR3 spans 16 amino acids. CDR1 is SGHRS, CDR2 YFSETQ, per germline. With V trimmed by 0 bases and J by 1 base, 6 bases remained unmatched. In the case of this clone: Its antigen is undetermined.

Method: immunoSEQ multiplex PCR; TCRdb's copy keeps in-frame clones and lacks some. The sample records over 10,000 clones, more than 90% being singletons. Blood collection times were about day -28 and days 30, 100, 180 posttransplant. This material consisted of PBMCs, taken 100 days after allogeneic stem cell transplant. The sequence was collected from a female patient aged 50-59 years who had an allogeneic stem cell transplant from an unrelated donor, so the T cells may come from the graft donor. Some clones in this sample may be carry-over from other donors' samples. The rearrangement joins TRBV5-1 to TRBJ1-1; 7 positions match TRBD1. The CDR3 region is CASSLVPTGRNTEAFF. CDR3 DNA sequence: TGCGCCAGCAGCTTGGTTCCGACAGGGCGGAACACTGAAGCTTTCTTT.